This T cell receptor beta chain is from a study of blood T cell repertoires in COVID-19. Looking at the study overall: The United States, Italy and Spain were the sources of the acute and convalescent COVID-19 samples.

Germline loops: CDR1 KGHSH, CDR2 LQKENI. Losses at the gene ends were 3 bases for V and 1 base for J; bases not matched to a gene: 4. The CDR3 consists of 15 residues. In the source study's methods: Estimation of nucleated cell counts was performed using reference gene primer amplification. Generated by immunoSEQ multiplex PCR, the TCRdb table keeps only in-frame clones and is missing some. That table gives V, J and clone size, and the DNA gave D and trimming. The sample contains some 300,000 clones, around 87% of which appear only once. J is TRBJ2-3 and V is TRBV18, with 7 bases that match TRBD2. The sequence came from a man between 18 and 35 years old with active or convalescent COVID-19. Sequenced: peripheral blood. The CDR3 nucleotides are TGTGCCAGCTCACCGGCGGGAGCTCGCACAGATACGCAGTATTTT. This sequence encodes CASSPAGARTDTQYF.